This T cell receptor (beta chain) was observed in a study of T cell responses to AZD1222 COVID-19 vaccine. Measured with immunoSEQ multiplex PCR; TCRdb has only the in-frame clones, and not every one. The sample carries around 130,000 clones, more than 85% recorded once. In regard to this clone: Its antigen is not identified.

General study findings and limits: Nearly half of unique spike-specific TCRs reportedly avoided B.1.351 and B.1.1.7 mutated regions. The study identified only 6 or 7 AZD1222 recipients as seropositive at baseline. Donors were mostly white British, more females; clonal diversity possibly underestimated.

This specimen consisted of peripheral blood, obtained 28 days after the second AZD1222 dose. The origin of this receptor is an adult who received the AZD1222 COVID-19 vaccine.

CDR3 nucleotide sequence: TGTGCCTGGATAGGCAGGGACGGAACTTATGGCTACACCTTC. As protein: CAWIGRDGTYGYTF. The chain couples TRBV30 to TRBJ1-2, with D maybe TRBD1 (5 bases). The CDR3 covers 14 residues. V lost 4 bases to trimming and J lost 5 bases, with 17 bases between them. CDR1 is GTSNPN and CDR2 is SVGIG in the germline V gene (reference sequence).